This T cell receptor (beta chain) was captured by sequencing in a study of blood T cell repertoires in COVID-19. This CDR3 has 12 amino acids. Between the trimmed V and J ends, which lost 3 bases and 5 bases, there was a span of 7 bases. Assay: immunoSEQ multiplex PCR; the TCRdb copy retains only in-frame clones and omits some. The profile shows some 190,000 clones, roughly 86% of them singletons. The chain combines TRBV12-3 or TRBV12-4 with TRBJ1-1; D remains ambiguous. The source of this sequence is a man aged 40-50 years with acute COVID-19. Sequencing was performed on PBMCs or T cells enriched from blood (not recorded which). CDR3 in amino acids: CASSLGATEAFF. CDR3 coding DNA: TGTGCCAGCAGTTTGGGAGCGACTGAAGCTTTCTTT.